One sample yielded the 25 T cell receptor beta chains listed below, sequenced in a study of early T cells in non-severe SARS-CoV-2 infection. TCRdb processed the 5' RACE reads anew with MiXCR; each CDR3 protein has one entry. Among about 60,000 distinct CDR3 sequences listed, roughly a tenth were seen once. Sequencing was performed on whole blood. The receptors here all came from an adult who was a healthcare worker with PCR-confirmed SARS-CoV-2 infection or an uninfected control (not recorded which).

The sample holds many counts of this clonotype. This sequence joins TRBV11-1 and TRBJ2-6; no clear D. Germline CDR1 reads SGHAT; CDR2 reads FQDESV (reference sequence). This CDR3 comprises 17 residues. Trimming left V 1 base short and J 0 bases short, with 10 bases between. The CDR3 reads CASSLDQPSSGANVLTF. CDR3 in DNA: TGTGCCAGCAGCTTAGACCAGCCAAGCTCTGGGGCCAACGTCCTGACTTTC.

CDR3 protein: CASSPSPGQGYEQYF. The CDR3 DNA sequence: TGCGCCAGCAGTCCTTCCCCGGGACAGGGGTACGAGCAGTACTTC. The rearrangement links TRBV10-2 to TRBJ2-7, with TRBD1 matching over 10 bases. CDR3 length equals 15 residues. Germline V gene data show CDR1 as WSHSY and CDR2 as SAAADI. Trimming cost V 5 bases and J 4 bases; bases outside gene matches: 8.

V and J are TRBV7-2 and TRBJ1-1; D possibly corresponds to TRBD1 (6 bases). This CDR3 spans 12 amino acids. The V gene's germline CDR1 is SGHTA and CDR2 FQGNSA. Trimming removed 4 bases at V and 5 bases at J, with 8 bases between. The CDR3 DNA reads as TGTGCCAGCAGCTACAGGGAGACTGAAGCTTTCTTT. As protein: CASSYRETEAFF.

There are many counts of this clonotype. The rearrangement links TRBV3-1 to TRBJ2-3; weak D call: TRBD2 (6 bases). Germline V gene lookup returns CDR1 LGHDT and CDR2 YNNKEL (reference sequence). The CDR3 length is 16 residues. V was pared by 1 base and J by 2 bases, with 13 bases between. The CDR3: CASSQGAGLLTDTQYF. The CDR3 DNA reads as TGTGCCAGCAGCCAAGGAGCAGGACTACTCACAGATACGCAGTATTTT.

This clonotype was seen more than once but under ten times. The V call is TRBV27, the J call TRBJ1-2; 10 nucleotides agree with TRBD1. The germline gives CDR1 MNHEY, CDR2 SMNVEV (reference sequence). Trimming removed 5 bases from V and 8 bases from J; junction bases left unmatched: 5. The CDR3 is made up of 13 amino acids. CDR3 loop: CASSRQGAWGYTF. The CDR3, as DNA: TGTGCCAGCAGTCGACAGGGGGCCTGGGGCTACACCTTC.

This clonotype has ten or more counts. The V and J genes are TRBV20-1 and TRBJ2-7, with 8 bases lining up with TRBD2. The V segment lost 4 bases and the J segment 5 bases; nucleotides outside the gene matches: 7. The CDR3 has 13 residues. The germline CDR1 and CDR2 sequences are DFQATT and SNEGSKA (reference sequence). This chain's CDR3 is CSAIIAGKDEQYF. In DNA form, the CDR3 reads TGCAGTGCTATCATAGCGGGAAAGGACGAGCAGTACTTC.

This chain joins TRBV27 and TRBJ2-4; D not resolved. V dropped 9 bases and J dropped 7 bases, with 10 bases sitting between them. The V gene's germline CDR1 is MNHEY and CDR2 SMNVEV (reference sequence). This CDR3 has 11 residues. The CDR3 loop reads CASTRANIQYF. CDR3 nucleotide sequence: TGTGCCAGTACCCGGGCGAACATTCAGTACTTC.

Only a few counts were recorded for this clonotype. The V call is TRBV7-9, the J call TRBJ1-2, with a possible D match to TRBD1 (5 bases). Germline-derived CDR1 and CDR2 are SEHNR and FQNEAQ (reference sequence). The CDR3 runs to 13 residues. Trimming cost V 3 bases and J 5 bases, with 10 bases left between them. CDR3 bases: TGTGCCAGCAGCTTGGACACTGGGTATGGCTACACCTTC. This codes for CASSLDTGYGYTF.

In this sample, this clonotype turned up a few times. The V and J genes are TRBV5-5 and TRBJ2-5; TRBD1 is a possible D gene (5 bases). This CDR3 is built from 15 residues. The V end was cut by 1 base, the J end by 7 bases, with 17 bases between. Looked up from germline, CDR1 is SGHKS and CDR2 is YYEKEE (reference sequence). The CDR3 spells CASSLITGGSGTQYF. The CDR3 DNA sequence: TGTGCCAGCAGCTTGATAACAGGCGGCAGTGGGACCCAGTACTTC.

The table lists this clonotype with many counts. The J gene is TRBJ2-1, the V gene TRBV12-3 or TRBV12-4; 13 bases fit TRBD2. The CDR3 totals 15 residues. The J segment lost 10 bases and the V segment lost 6 bases, leaving 9 bases of the junction unmatched. The CDR3 DNA sequence: TGTGCCAGCAGCCAAAGTGGACTAGCGGGAGCAGAGCAGTTCTTC. It translates to CASSQSGLAGAEQFF.

This clonotype was counted at least ten times. The chain is built from TRBV10-3 and TRBJ2-1; TRBD2 matches at 10 bases. CDR1 is ENHRY and CDR2 is SYGVKD in the germline V gene. The CDR3 contains 15 residues. The trim removed 0 bases at V and 10 bases at J, leaving 6 bases unmatched. The CDR3 sequence is CAISESPSGRVEQFF. The CDR3 DNA sequence: TGTGCCATCAGTGAGTCGCCTAGCGGGAGAGTAGAGCAGTTCTTC.

Only a few counts were recorded for this clonotype. The rearrangement links TRBV5-1 to TRBJ2-5, with a weak D call TRBD1 (6 bases). Germline-derived CDR1 and CDR2 are SGHRS and YFSETQ. Trimming removed 0 bases from V and 4 bases from J, with 13 bases in between. The CDR3 contains 15 residues. This CDR3 is CASSLELQGPETQYF. CDR3 nucleotides: TGCGCCAGCAGCTTGGAATTGCAGGGGCCAGAGACCCAGTACTTC. The variable domain in full, completed from reference TRBV5-1 and TRBJ2-5, reads KAGVTQTPRYLIKTRGQQVTLSCSPISGHRSVSWYQQTPGQGLQFLFEYFSETQRNKGNFPGRFSGRQFSNSRSEMNVSTLELGDSALYLCASSLELQGPETQYFGPGTRLLVL.

V is TRBV9 and J is TRBJ2-7; 10 bases agree with TRBD1. Trimming removed 3 bases from V and 2 bases from J; junction bases left unmatched: 8. The CDR3 totals 16 residues. Germline V CDR1 and CDR2: SGDLS, YYNGEE. The CDR3 DNA is TGTGCCAGCAGCGCCCGACAGGGGGCGGCCACCTACGAGCAGTACTTC. This translates into CASSARQGAATYEQYF.

The chain is built from TRBV29-1 and TRBJ2-2; either TRBD1 or TRBD2 may fit D (6 bases each). V was clipped by 3 bases and J by 4 bases, with 18 bases between them. Germline V gene data show CDR1 as SQVTM and CDR2 as ANQGSEA. The CDR3 spans 16 residues. CDR3 in amino acids: CSVEAPRDTFTGELFF. The CDR3 DNA reads TGCAGCGTTGAGGCCCCGCGGGACACCTTCACCGGGGAGCTGTTTTTT.

This clonotype was seen repeatedly, ten times or more. This chain connects TRBV15 to TRBJ2-1; TRBD2 might be the D (5 bases). Germline V gives CDR1 LNHNV, CDR2 YYDKDF (reference sequence). With 5 bases removed from V and 12 bases from J, the gap between germline ends came to 17 bases. CDR3 length: 13 residues. This chain's CDR3 is CATSPSREGGQFF. The DNA for the CDR3 is TGTGCCACCAGCCCCTCACGGGAAGGTGGGCAGTTCTTC.

The CDR3 DNA is TGTGCCAGCTCACCCGGGGTACTACAAGAGACCCAGTACTTC. This gives the protein CASSPGVLQETQYF. V gene TRBV18 combines with J gene TRBJ2-5; possible D gene TRBD2, 5 bases. This CDR3 comprises 14 residues. Germline V gene lookup returns CDR1 KGHSH and CDR2 LQKENI. V was cut by 3 bases and J by 2 bases, with 10 bases left in between.

The genes are TRBV7-6 and TRBJ1-4; 8 bases line up with TRBD1. CDR1 and CDR2 from the germline V gene are SGHVS and FNYEAQ. CDR3 size: 15 residues. Unmatched junction bases numbered 4, after V lost 1 base and J lost 6 bases. CDR3 in DNA: TGTGCCAGCAGCTTAGGAACAGGGGGTTATGAAAAACTGTTTTTT. Translation gives CASSLGTGGYEKLFF.

This clonotype was seen a handful of times. This chain links TRBV20-1 with TRBJ1-1; D unresolved. This CDR3 is 13 amino acids long. With 1 base removed from V and 0 bases from J, the gap between germline ends came to 6 bases. Germline values: CDR1 DFQATT, CDR2 SNEGSKA (reference sequence). This CDR3 is CSARATLNTEAFF. The CDR3 DNA follows: TGCAGTGCTAGAGCTACACTGAACACTGAAGCTTTCTTT.

The rearrangement links TRBV25-1 to TRBJ2-1, with 7 positions matching TRBD1. V trimming: 5 bases; J trimming: 4 bases; junction bases outside the gene matches: 5. Germline-derived CDR1 and CDR2 are MGHDK and SYGVNS. This CDR3 spans 14 amino acids. In DNA form, the CDR3 reads TGTGCCAGCAGTAGGACAGGCTGGTACAATGAGCAGTTCTTC. Protein product: CASSRTGWYNEQFF.

The V and J genes are TRBV20-1 and TRBJ2-2, with a weak D call TRBD2 (6 bases). The CDR3 is made up of 17 amino acids. Between the trimmed V and J ends, which lost 1 base and 0 bases, there was a span of 15 bases. Germline V gives CDR1 DFQATT, CDR2 SNEGSKA (reference sequence). The CDR3 spells CSARGGGADSNTGELFF. The CDR3 region has the DNA TGCAGTGCTAGAGGGGGCGGGGCGGACTCGAACACCGGGGAGCTGTTTTTT.

The chain carries TRBV28 and TRBJ2-3, with D perhaps TRBD2 (5 bases). This CDR3 is built from 15 residues. CDR1 and CDR2 (germline): MDHEN, SYDVKM. The ends were cut back, 4 bases at V and 2 bases at J, with 13 bases in the middle. The CDR3 coding sequence is TGTGCCAGCAGTTCGTCCGGAGGCTCCACAGATACGCAGTATTTT. This translates into CASSSSGGSTDTQYF.

Only a few counts were recorded for this clonotype. The rearrangement uses TRBV18 and TRBJ2-2; 7 bases agree with TRBD2. Germline V gives CDR1 KGHSH, CDR2 LQKENI. Trimming cost V 0 bases and J 0 bases; bases outside gene matches: 4. The CDR3 has 17 amino acids. The CDR3 region is CASSPPGGGPNTGELFF. In DNA, the CDR3 is TGTGCCAGCTCACCACCCGGCGGGGGTCCGAACACCGGGGAGCTGTTTTTT.

The table lists this clonotype with a few counts. The chain couples TRBV7-3 to TRBJ2-3, with a tentative D call TRBD1 (6 bases). V was cut by 6 bases and J by 1 base, with 14 bases left in between. Germline-derived CDR1 and CDR2 are SGHTA and FQGTGA. The CDR3 sequence is 15 residues long. The CDR3, as DNA: TGTGCCAGCAGTTATACAGGGTATGGCACAGATACGCAGTATTTT. Its translation: CASSYTGYGTDTQYF.

In this sample, this clonotype turned up many times. The chain carries TRBV19 and TRBJ1-5; 10 bases are a match to TRBD1. CDR3 length equals 15 residues. Germline trimming cut 5 bases from V and 5 bases from J; bases unmatched to any gene: 6. The germline V gene has CDR1 LNHDA and CDR2 SQIVND (reference sequence). CDR3 nucleotide sequence: TGTGCCAGTAGTTGGGGACAGGGGAATGATCAGCCCCAGCATTTT. As protein: CASSWGQGNDQPQHF.

The rearrangement joins TRBV7-3 to TRBJ2-3, with D perhaps matching TRBD1 (5 bases). In germline, CDR1 is SGHTA, CDR2 FQGTGA. V was shortened by 5 bases and J by 3 bases, with 12 bases between the two germline ends. This CDR3 is 14 amino acids long. The CDR3 reads CASSNHRGTDTQYF. CDR3 in DNA: TGTGCCAGCAGCAACCATAGGGGAACAGATACGCAGTATTTT.